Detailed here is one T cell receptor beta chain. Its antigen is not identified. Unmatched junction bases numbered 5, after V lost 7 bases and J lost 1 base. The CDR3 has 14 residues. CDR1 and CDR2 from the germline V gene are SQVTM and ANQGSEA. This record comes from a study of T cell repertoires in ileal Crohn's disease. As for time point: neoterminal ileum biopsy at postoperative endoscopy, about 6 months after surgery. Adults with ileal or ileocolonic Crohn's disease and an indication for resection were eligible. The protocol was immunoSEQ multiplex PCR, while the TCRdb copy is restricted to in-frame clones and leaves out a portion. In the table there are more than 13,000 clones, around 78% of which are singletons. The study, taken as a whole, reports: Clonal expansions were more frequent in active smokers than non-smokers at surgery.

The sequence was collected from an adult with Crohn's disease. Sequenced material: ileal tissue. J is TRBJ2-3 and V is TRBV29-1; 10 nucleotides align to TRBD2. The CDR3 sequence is CSGKLAGRTDTQYF. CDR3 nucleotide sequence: TGCAGCGGGAAACTAGCGGGGCGCACAGATACGCAGTATTTT.